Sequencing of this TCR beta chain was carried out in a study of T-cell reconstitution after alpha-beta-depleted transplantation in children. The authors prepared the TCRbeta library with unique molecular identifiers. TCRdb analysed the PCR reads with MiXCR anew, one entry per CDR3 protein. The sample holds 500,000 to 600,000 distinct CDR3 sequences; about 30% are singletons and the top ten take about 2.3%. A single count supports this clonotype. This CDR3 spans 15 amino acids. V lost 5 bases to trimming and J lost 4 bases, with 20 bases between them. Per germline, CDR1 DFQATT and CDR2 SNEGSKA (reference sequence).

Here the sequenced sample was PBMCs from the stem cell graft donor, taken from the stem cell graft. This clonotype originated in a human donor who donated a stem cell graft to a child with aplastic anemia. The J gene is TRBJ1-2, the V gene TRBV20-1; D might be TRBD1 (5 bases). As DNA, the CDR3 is TGCAGTGCTGGAGTTGGGGGGGGGTTGGGCTATGGCTACACCTTC. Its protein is CSAGVGGGLGYGYTF.